This T cell receptor (beta chain) comes out of a study of T cell changes during pregnancy in multiple sclerosis. Libraries were prepared by immunoSEQ multiplex PCR; TCRdb keeps only in-frame clonotypes and omits some of them. This table holds some 75,000 clones, roughly 96% found once. Per germline, CDR1 MDHEN and CDR2 SYDVKM. Trimming stripped 3 bases from V and 2 bases from J, with 17 bases between. This CDR3 spans 17 amino acids. The sample consisted of peripheral blood, taken in the second trimester of pregnancy. This rearrangement joins TRBV28 to TRBJ1-5; no definite D call. This receptor was identified in a female donor with multiple sclerosis, enrolled in a pregnancy study. The CDR3 region is CASSFSIPTGGNQPQHF. CDR3 coding DNA: TGTGCCAGCAGTTTTTCCATTCCAACTGGAGGCAATCAGCCCCAGCATTTT. The complete variable domain, with remaining parts taken from reference TRBV28 and TRBJ1-5, reads DVKVTQSSRYLVKRTGEKVFLECVQDMDHENMFWYRQDPGLGLRLIYFSYDVKMKEKGDIPEGYSVSREKKERFSLILESASTNQTSMYLCASSFSIPTGGNQPQHFGDGTRLSIL.